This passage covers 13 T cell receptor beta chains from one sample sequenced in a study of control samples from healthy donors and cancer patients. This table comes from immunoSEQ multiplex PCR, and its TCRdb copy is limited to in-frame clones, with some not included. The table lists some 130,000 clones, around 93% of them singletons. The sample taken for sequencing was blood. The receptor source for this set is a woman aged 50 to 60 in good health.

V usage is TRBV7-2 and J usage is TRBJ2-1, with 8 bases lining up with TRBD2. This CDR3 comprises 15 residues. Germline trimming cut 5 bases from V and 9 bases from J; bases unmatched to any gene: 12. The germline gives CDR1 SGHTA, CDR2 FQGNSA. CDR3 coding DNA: TGTGCCAGCAGCACTAGCGGTTTAAAAGAGTTTGAGCAGTTCTTC. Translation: CASSTSGLKEFEQFF.

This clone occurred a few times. CDR3 DNA: TGTGCCAGCAGTGAAGAGGAGCTAGCGGTAACCCTTGCCCCCGGGGAGCTGTTTTTT. It yields the protein CASSEEELAVTLAPGELFF. V and J are TRBV2 and TRBJ2-2; TRBD2 agrees at 7 bases. The trim removed 1 base at V and 6 bases at J, leaving 17 bases unmatched. Germline V gene sequence: CDR1 SNHLY, CDR2 FYNNEI. The CDR3 consists of 19 residues.

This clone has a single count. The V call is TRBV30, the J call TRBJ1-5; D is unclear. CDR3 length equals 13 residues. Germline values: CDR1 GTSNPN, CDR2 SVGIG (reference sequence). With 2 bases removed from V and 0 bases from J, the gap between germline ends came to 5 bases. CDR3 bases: TGTGCCTGGAGTAAAAATAGCAATCAGCCCCAGCATTTT. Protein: CAWSKNSNQPQHF. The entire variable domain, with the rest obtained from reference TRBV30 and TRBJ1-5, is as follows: SQTIHQWPATLVQPVGSPLSLECTVEGTSNPNLYWYRQAAGRGLQLLFYSVGIGQISSEVPQNLSASRPQDRQFILSSKKLLLSDSGFYLCAWSKNSNQPQHFGDGTRLSIL.

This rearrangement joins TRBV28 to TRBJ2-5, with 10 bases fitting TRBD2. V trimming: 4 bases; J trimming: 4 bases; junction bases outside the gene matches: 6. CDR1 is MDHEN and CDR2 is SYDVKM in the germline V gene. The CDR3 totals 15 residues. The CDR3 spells CASSSLLAGRETQYF. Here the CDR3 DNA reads TGTGCCAGCAGTTCCCTACTAGCGGGAAGAGAGACCCAGTACTTC.

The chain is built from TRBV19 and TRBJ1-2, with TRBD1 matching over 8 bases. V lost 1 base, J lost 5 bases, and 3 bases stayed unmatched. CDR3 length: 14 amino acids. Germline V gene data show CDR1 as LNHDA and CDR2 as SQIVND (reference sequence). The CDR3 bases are TGTGCCAGTAGTATAGGGACAGGGTCTTATGGCTACACCTTC. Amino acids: CASSIGTGSYGYTF.

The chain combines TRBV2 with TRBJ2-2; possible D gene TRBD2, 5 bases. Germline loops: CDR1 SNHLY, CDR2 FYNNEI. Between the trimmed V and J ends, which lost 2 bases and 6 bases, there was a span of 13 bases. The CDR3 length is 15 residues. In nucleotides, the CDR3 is TGTGCCAGCAGTGAACGACCTAGCTCGGCCGGGGAGCTGTTTTTT. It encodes CASSERPSSAGELFF. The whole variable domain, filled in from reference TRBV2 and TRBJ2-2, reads EPEVTQTPSHQVTQMGQEVILRCVPISNHLYFYWYRQILGQKVEFLVSFYNNEISEKSEIFDDQFSVERPDGSNFTLKIRSTKLEDSAMYFCASSERPSSAGELFFGEGSRLTVL.

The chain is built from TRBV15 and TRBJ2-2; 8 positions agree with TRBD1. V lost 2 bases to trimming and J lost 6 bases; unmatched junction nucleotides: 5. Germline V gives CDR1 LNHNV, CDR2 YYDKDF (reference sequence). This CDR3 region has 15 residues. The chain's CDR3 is CATSRKTGQAGELFF. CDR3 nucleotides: TGTGCCACCAGCAGAAAGACGGGACAGGCCGGGGAGCTGTTTTTT.

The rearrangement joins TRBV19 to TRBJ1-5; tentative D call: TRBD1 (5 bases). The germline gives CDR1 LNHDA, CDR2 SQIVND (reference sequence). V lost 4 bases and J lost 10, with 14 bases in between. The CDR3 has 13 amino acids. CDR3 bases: TGTGCCAGTAGTACCGGGGCTAGAGGACCCCAGCATTTT. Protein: CASSTGARGPQHF. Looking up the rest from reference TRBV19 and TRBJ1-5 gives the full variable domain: DGGITQSPKYLFRKEGQNVTLSCEQNLNHDAMYWYRQDPGQGLRLIYYSQIVNDFQKGDIAEGYSVSREKKESFPLTVTSAQKNPTAFYLCASSTGARGPQHFGDGTRLSIL.

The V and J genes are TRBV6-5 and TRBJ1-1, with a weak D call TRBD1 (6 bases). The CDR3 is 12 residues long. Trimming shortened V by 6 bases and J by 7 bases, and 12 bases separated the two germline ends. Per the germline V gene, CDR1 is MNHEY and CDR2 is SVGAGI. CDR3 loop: CASSQGTGEAFF. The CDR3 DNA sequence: TGTGCCAGCAGCCAGGGGACGGGTGAAGCTTTCTTT.

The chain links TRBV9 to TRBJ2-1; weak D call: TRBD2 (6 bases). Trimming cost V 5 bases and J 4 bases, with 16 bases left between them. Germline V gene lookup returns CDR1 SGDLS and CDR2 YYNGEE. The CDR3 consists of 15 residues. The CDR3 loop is CASSSTGVQYNEQFF. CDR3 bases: TGTGCCAGCAGTAGCACGGGAGTCCAGTACAATGAGCAGTTCTTC. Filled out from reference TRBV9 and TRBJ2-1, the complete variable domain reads DSGVTQTPKHLITATGQRVTLRCSPRSGDLSVYWYQQSLDQGLQFLIQYYNGEERAKGNILERFSAQQFPDLHSELNLSSLELGDSALYFCASSSTGVQYNEQFFGPGTRLTVL.

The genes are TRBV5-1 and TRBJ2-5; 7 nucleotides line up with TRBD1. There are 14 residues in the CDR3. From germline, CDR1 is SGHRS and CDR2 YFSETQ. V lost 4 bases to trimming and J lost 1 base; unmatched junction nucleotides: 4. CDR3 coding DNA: TGCGCCAGCAGCATGGGACAGCCCCAAGAGACCCAGTACTTC. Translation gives CASSMGQPQETQYF.

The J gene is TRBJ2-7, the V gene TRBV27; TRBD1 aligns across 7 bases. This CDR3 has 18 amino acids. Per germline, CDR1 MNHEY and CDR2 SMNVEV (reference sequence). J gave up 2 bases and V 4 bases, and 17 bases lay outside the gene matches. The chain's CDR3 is CASSSLAPPTGSTYEQYF. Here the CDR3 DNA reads TGTGCCAGCAGTTCGCTAGCCCCTCCGACAGGGAGTACCTACGAGCAGTACTTC.

CDR3 coding DNA: TGTGCCAGCAGCCCACAGGGAGCGGCGGTTATCACCGGGGAGCTGTTTTTT. Translated: CASSPQGAAVITGELFF. This chain connects TRBV5-4 to TRBJ2-2; possible D gene TRBD1, 6 bases. Germline V CDR1 and CDR2: SGHNT, YYREEE (reference sequence). The V end was cut by 4 bases, the J end by 4 bases, with 20 bases between. The CDR3 length is 17 residues. The full variable domain, rest sourced from reference TRBV5-4 and TRBJ2-2, is ETGVTQSPTHLIKTRGQQVTLRCSSQSGHNTVSWYQQALGQGPQFIFQYYREEENGRGNFPPRFSGLQFPNYSSELNVNALELDDSALYLCASSPQGAAVITGELFFGEGSRLTVL.